A single sample gave rise to the 18 T cell receptor beta chains below, sequenced in a study of T cell repertoires in cytomegalovirus infection. In TCRdb, the reads were re-called with MiXCR into one record per CDR3 protein. The sample consists of roughly 990,000 distinct CDR3 sequences, approximately 32% of them appearing once. Their antigen targets remain unknown. The sample in question was cultured CD8+ T cells from PBMCs, obtained from culture after CMV antigen stimulation. These receptor sequences come from a human donor in good health (CMV status not recorded). Some clones in this sample may be carry-over from other donors' samples.

V and J are TRBV28 and TRBJ1-1; 10 nucleotides align to TRBD1. The V and J ends lost 8 bases and 8 bases, in that order; junction bases with no gene match: 14. The CDR3 runs 15 residues. Germline V CDR1 and CDR2: MDHEN, SYDVKM. The CDR3 region is CASARDRGDVPEAFF. The CDR3, as DNA: TGTGCCAGCGCTAGGGACAGGGGTGACGTACCGGAAGCTTTCTTT.

This chain links TRBV25-1 with TRBJ1-5; TRBD1 might be the D (6 bases). V dropped 1 base and J dropped 4 bases, with 17 bases sitting between them. Germline V gene data show CDR1 as MGHDK and CDR2 as SYGVNS. This CDR3 region has 17 residues. CDR3 DNA: TGTGCCAGCAGTGAATGGGACAATACCCCCCTAAATCAGCCCCAGCATTTT. Protein product: CASSEWDNTPLNQPQHF.

J is TRBJ1-2 and V is TRBV27, with 7 bases that match TRBD1. The germline gives CDR1 MNHEY, CDR2 SMNVEV (reference sequence). The V segment lost 5 bases and the J segment 5 bases; nucleotides outside the gene matches: 8. CDR3 length: 14 amino acids. This chain's CDR3 is CASSPPGTAYGYTF. The DNA for the CDR3 is TGTGCCAGCAGTCCTCCGGGGACAGCATATGGCTACACCTTC.

J is TRBJ2-1 and V is TRBV10-3; D gene uncertain. The CDR3 spans 12 residues. The V end was cut by 3 bases, the J end by 4 bases, with 4 bases between. The germline CDR1 and CDR2 sequences are ENHRY and SYGVKD. The DNA of the CDR3 is TGTGCCATCAGTGAAGGGTACAATGAGCAGTTCTTC. Translated: CAISEGYNEQFF.

This clonotype has just a few counts. This sequence joins TRBV6-1 and TRBJ2-1, with TRBD2 identical over 13 bases. J was trimmed by 7 bases and V by 8 bases; bases with no gene match: 5. The CDR3 is made up of 14 amino acids. The germline V gene encodes CDR1 MNHNS and CDR2 SASEGT. CDR3 protein: CASLLAGGPNEQFF. CDR3 nucleotide sequence: TGTGCCAGCCTACTAGCGGGGGGGCCTAATGAGCAGTTCTTC.

In its sample, this clonotype was seen many times. One junction end does not reproduce the germline sequence, and a read error may be involved. The CDR3 nucleotides read TGTGCTAGCAGACATACTAGCGGGGGGAACACCGGGGAGCTGTTTTTT. This encodes CASRHTSGGNTGELFF. This chain connects TRBV7-7 to TRBJ2-2, with 11 bases that match TRBD2. Germline V lookup: CDR1 SSHAT, CDR2 FNYEAQ (reference sequence). The CDR3 has 16 amino acids.

The rearrangement uses TRBV9 and TRBJ2-3, with 10 bases identical to TRBD1. V lost 4 bases to trimming and J lost 4 bases; unmatched junction nucleotides: 9. The CDR3 runs to 16 residues. Germline V gene sequence: CDR1 SGDLS, CDR2 YYNGEE. The CDR3 protein is CASSPPSGQGSDTQYF. The DNA for the CDR3 is TGTGCCAGCAGCCCTCCCTCGGGACAGGGGTCAGATACGCAGTATTTT.

The rearrangement uses TRBV27 and TRBJ2-5; D may be TRBD1 or TRBD2 (5 bases each). Germline V CDR1 and CDR2: MNHEY, SMNVEV (reference sequence). V dropped 6 bases and J dropped 1 base, with 12 bases sitting between them. The CDR3 spans 14 residues. The CDR3 spells CASSRPGPQETQYF. The CDR3, as DNA: TGTGCCAGCAGCCGACCGGGACCCCAAGAGACCCAGTACTTC.

This clonotype occurred a few times. This rearrangement joins TRBV7-8 to TRBJ2-5, with TRBD2 matching 10 bases. Germline V gene data show CDR1 as SGHVS and CDR2 as FQNEAQ. The CDR3 loop spans 19 amino acids. Losses at the gene ends were 5 bases for V and 5 bases for J; bases not matched to a gene: 20. The CDR3 loop is CASSGPPALSGGARETQYF. For the CDR3, the DNA is TGTGCCAGCAGCGGCCCCCCGGCCCTAAGCGGGGGGGCCAGGGAGACCCAGTACTTC.

The chain joins TRBV14 to TRBJ1-1; tentatively, D is TRBD1 (5 bases). Germline V CDR1 and CDR2: SGHDN, FVKESK. There are 15 residues in the CDR3. V lost 0 bases and J lost 4, with 12 bases in between. This CDR3 is CASSQDVGRVTEAFF. CDR3 sequence (DNA): TGTGCCAGCAGCCAAGATGTCGGCAGGGTCACTGAAGCTTTCTTT.

The gene calls are TRBV19 and TRBJ2-1; possible D gene TRBD1, 6 bases. CDR1 is LNHDA, CDR2 SQIVND, per germline (reference sequence). V dropped 5 bases and J dropped 6 bases, with 11 bases sitting between them. The CDR3 loop spans 13 amino acids. The CDR3 sequence: CASSSGVINEQFF. In DNA, the CDR3 is TGTGCCAGTAGTTCAGGGGTAATCAATGAGCAGTTCTTC.

This clonotype was detected only a few times. The chain employs TRBV6-5 and TRBJ2-5, with TRBD1 matching over 7 bases. CDR1 MNHEY and CDR2 SVGAGI come from the germline V gene. With 4 bases clipped from V and 2 bases from J, the junction kept 13 bases outside the gene matches. The CDR3 consists of 17 residues. The CDR3 reads CASSSSRGQDLQETQYF. CDR3 sequence (DNA): TGTGCCAGCAGTTCATCTCGCGGACAGGACCTACAAGAGACCCAGTACTTC.

This clonotype was seen at least ten times. V gene TRBV2 combines with J gene TRBJ2-3; D not resolved. Per the germline V gene, CDR1 is SNHLY and CDR2 is FYNNEI. V lost 5 bases, J lost 2 bases, and 8 bases lay in between. CDR3 length equals 13 residues. The chain's CDR3 is CASSWTDTDTQYF. DNA of the CDR3: TGTGCCAGCAGTTGGACGGACACAGATACGCAGTATTTT.

This clonotype was detected only a few times. The chain recombines TRBV11-2 with TRBJ2-1, with D hard to call. From germline, CDR1 is SGHAT and CDR2 FQNNGV. V dropped 4 bases and J dropped 10 bases, with 5 bases sitting between them. The CDR3 length is 10 residues. For the CDR3, the DNA is TGTGCCAGCAGCTCAAAGGAGCAGTTCTTC. It yields the protein CASSSKEQFF.

A remark on this clonotype: This may arise from a read error, as a much more abundant clone is one base away. J is TRBJ2-5 and V is TRBV28; 8 bases map to TRBD1. From germline, CDR1 is MDHEN and CDR2 SYDVKM. The CDR3 runs to 18 residues. The CDR3 sequence: CANSLPRQGPERGKTQYF. The DNA of the CDR3 is TGTGCCAACAGTTTACCGCGACAGGGGCCAGAGCGAGGGAAGACCCAGTACTTC.

About this clonotype: A read error may be the cause here, since a much bigger clone is one base away. The chain has TRBV7-2 and TRBJ2-5; perhaps TRBD2 as D (7 bases). CDR3 length: 14 amino acids. Germline lookup yields CDR1 SGHTA and CDR2 FQGNSA. CDR3 sequence: CVSSLGGEQETQYF. Written as DNA, the CDR3 is TGTGTCAGCAGCTTAGGGGGGGAACAAGAGACCCAGTACTTC. The full variable domain, rest sourced from reference TRBV7-2 and TRBJ2-5, is GAGVSQSPSNKVTEKGKDVELRCDPISGHTALYWYRQSLGQGLEFLIYFQGNSAPDKSGLPSDRFSAERTGGSVSTLTIQRTQQEDSAVYLCVSSLGGEQETQYFGPGTRLLVL.

As regards this clonotype: An end of the junction does not agree with germline; a read error may underlie this. CDR3 loop: CVSSRGQGRNSPLHF. CDR3 nucleotides: TGTGTCAGTAGTAGGGGACAGGGGAGAAATTCACCCCTCCACTTT. This chain uses TRBV19 with TRBJ1-6, with 10 bases identical to TRBD1. CDR3 size: 15 residues. Germline CDR1 LNHDA, CDR2 SQIVND (reference sequence).

Many counts were recorded for this clonotype. This chain uses TRBV5-4 with TRBJ2-1; D possibly corresponds to TRBD2 (6 bases). CDR3 size: 15 residues. Trimming took 2 bases from V and 10 from J, leaving 19 bases between them. Germline lookup yields CDR1 SGHNT and CDR2 YYREEE (reference sequence). The CDR3 protein is CASSLEGTARWEQFF. CDR3 DNA sequence: TGTGCCAGCAGCTTAGAGGGGACTGCACGCTGGGAGCAGTTCTTC.